The 23 T cell receptor beta chains listed next were all sequenced from one sample in a study of T cells in localized non-small cell lung cancer. Data came from immunoSEQ multiplex PCR; TCRdb stores just in-frame clones and leaves some out. Here the sample spans 7,700 or so clones, around 90% being singletons. The material was peripheral blood mononuclear cells, obtained before any cancer treatment. The receptor set was obtained from a male donor at least 60 years old with stage II lung adenocarcinoma.

This chain joins TRBV7-8 and TRBJ1-1; D remains unclear. This CDR3 is built from 13 residues. Trimming removed 7 bases at V and 2 bases at J, with 11 bases between. CDR1 and CDR2 (germline): SGHVS, FQNEAQ. The CDR3 region has the DNA TGTGCCAGCAACCGACAACTAAACACTGAAGCTTTCTTT. It yields the protein CASNRQLNTEAFF.

CDR3 sequence: CASSSPEQPQHF. The CDR3 coding sequence is TGTGCCAGCAGCTCCCCGGAACAGCCCCAGCATTTT. This chain uses TRBV7-2 with TRBJ1-5, with no clear D. Germline CDR1 SGHTA, CDR2 FQGNSA. There are 12 residues in the CDR3. V lost 4 bases and J 7 bases, leaving 8 bases between the germline ends.

V and J are TRBV7-2 and TRBJ1-1; D uncertain. The V gene's germline CDR1 is SGHTA and CDR2 FQGNSA. CDR3 size: 13 residues. Between the trimmed V and J ends, which lost 7 bases and 0 bases, there was a span of 9 bases. In DNA form, the CDR3 reads TGTGCCAGCATCCTTGGGGTGAACACTGAAGCTTTCTTT. Protein product: CASILGVNTEAFF.

The CDR3: CASSQDSNRGRGYTF. CDR3 bases: TGTGCCAGCAGCCAAGATTCAAACAGGGGGCGAGGCTACACCTTC. This chain connects TRBV4-2 to TRBJ1-2, with TRBD1 identical over 9 bases. V dropped 0 bases and J dropped 8; count of bases not matched to a gene: 7. Germline V lookup: CDR1 LGHNA, CDR2 YNFKEQ. The CDR3 has 15 residues.

CDR3 region: CASSVAPASGELFF. The CDR3 DNA follows: TGTGCCAGCAGCGTAGCTCCCGCAAGCGGGGAGCTGTTTTTT. This chain joins TRBV9 and TRBJ2-2, with unresolved D. The CDR3 is 14 residues long. With 0 bases removed from V and 7 bases from J, the gap between germline ends came to 10 bases. CDR1 and CDR2 from the germline V gene are SGDLS and YYNGEE. Full variable domain (remainder filled in from reference TRBV9 and TRBJ2-2): DSGVTQTPKHLITATGQRVTLRCSPRSGDLSVYWYQQSLDQGLQFLIQYYNGEERAKGNILERFSAQQFPDLHSELNLSSLELGDSALYFCASSVAPASGELFFGEGSRLTVL.

J is TRBJ1-6 and V is TRBV6-5, with D perhaps TRBD1 (5 bases). Trimming cost V 4 bases and J 6 bases, with 13 bases left between them. The CDR3 is 15 amino acids. From germline, CDR1 is MNHEY and CDR2 SVGAGI. CDR3 region: CASSSLIGGNSPLHF. The CDR3 DNA is TGTGCCAGCAGTTCCCTAATTGGGGGTAATTCACCCCTCCACTTT.

The chain recombines TRBV7-9 with TRBJ2-7; no definite D call. The CDR3 sequence is 15 residues long. The germline V gene has CDR1 SEHNR and CDR2 FQNEAQ (reference sequence). V shed 2 bases and J shed 2 bases, with 13 bases lying between them. The CDR3 region is CASSLTGLNPYEQYF. CDR3 nucleotides: TGTGCCAGCAGCTTAACGGGCCTAAACCCCTACGAGCAGTACTTC.

V gene TRBV7-8 combines with J gene TRBJ2-1; 11 bases match TRBD2. Germline CDR1 SGHVS, CDR2 FQNEAQ. CDR3 length equals 19 residues. Unmatched junction bases numbered 11, after V lost 0 bases and J lost 4 bases. The CDR3 loop is CASSLALTSGAQRYNEQFF. The CDR3 bases are TGTGCCAGCAGCTTAGCGCTGACTAGCGGGGCCCAGAGGTACAATGAGCAGTTCTTC.

The V and J genes are TRBV19 and TRBJ1-5; D is undetermined. The germline gives CDR1 LNHDA, CDR2 SQIVND (reference sequence). V lost 1 base and J lost 0, with 13 bases in between. This CDR3 region has 17 residues. CDR3 protein: CASSIGQVMYSNQPQHF. In DNA form, the CDR3 reads TGTGCCAGTAGTATAGGCCAAGTCATGTATAGCAATCAGCCCCAGCATTTT.

The genes are TRBV19 and TRBJ1-2; 10 bases map to TRBD1. J lost 8 bases, V lost 3 bases, and 6 bases had no gene match. CDR1 is LNHDA and CDR2 is SQIVND in the germline V gene (reference sequence). CDR3 length equals 14 residues. The CDR3 spells CASSISGTGVGYTF. The CDR3 DNA reads as TGTGCCAGTAGTATCTCTGGGACAGGGGTAGGCTACACCTTC.

V usage is TRBV21-1 and J usage is TRBJ2-3; whether TRBD2, the table's D call, matches the DNA was not checked. TRBV21-1 is annotated as a pseudogene. CDR3 size: 18 residues. The chain's CDR3 is CASSKFSPGLAQADTQYF. CDR3 DNA: TGTGCCAGCAGCAAATTTTCCCCTGGACTAGCCCAAGCAGATACGCAGTATTTT.

The chain carries TRBV7-2 and TRBJ1-4; possible D gene TRBD1, 6 bases. Looked up from germline, CDR1 is SGHTA and CDR2 is FQGNSA. The CDR3 runs 15 residues. Deletions cut 1 base from V and 7 bases from J, with 13 bases between. The CDR3 protein is CASSLGRPGAEKLFF. In DNA form, the CDR3 reads TGTGCCAGCAGCTTAGGACGTCCGGGGGCTGAAAAACTGTTTTTT.

The CDR3 DNA is TGCGCCAGCAGCTTGGGCCATTACGGCGCACCCTACGAGCAGTACTTC. Its translation: CASSLGHYGAPYEQYF. The chain recombines TRBV5-1 with TRBJ2-7; D is ambiguous. Trimming removed 0 bases at V and 2 bases at J, with 15 bases between. The CDR3 contains 16 residues. Germline V CDR1 and CDR2: SGHRS, YFSETQ.

The chain is built from TRBV29-1 and TRBJ2-7; D remains ambiguous. Trimming removed 8 bases from V and 4 bases from J, with 15 bases in between. CDR1 SQVTM and CDR2 ANQGSEA come from the germline V gene. The CDR3 consists of 12 residues. DNA for the CDR3: TGCAGCTCCCTGGGTACTGGTTACGAGCAGTACTTC. Translated: CSSLGTGYEQYF.

This clone was seen a few times. The chain recombines TRBV7-9 with TRBJ1-2; 7 bases align to TRBD1. CDR3 length: 13 amino acids. Germline V gene sequence: CDR1 SEHNR, CDR2 FQNEAQ (reference sequence). Trimming cost V 7 bases and J 2 bases; bases outside gene matches: 4. For the CDR3, the DNA is TGTGCCAGCAAGGGACAGTTGAACTATGGCTACACCTTC. Amino acid sequence: CASKGQLNYGYTF.

V usage is TRBV19 and J usage is TRBJ1-1; 9 bases align to TRBD1. This CDR3 has 13 residues. CDR1 is LNHDA, CDR2 SQIVND, per germline (reference sequence). V lost 10 bases, J lost 5 bases, and 8 bases stayed unmatched. The CDR3, as DNA: TGTGCCACCTTCCAGGACAGGGGAACTGAAGCTTTCTTT. It translates to CATFQDRGTEAFF.

This chain connects TRBV27 to TRBJ2-2; D is perhaps TRBD1 (5 bases). Germline CDR1 MNHEY, CDR2 SMNVEV (reference sequence). The CDR3 runs 16 residues. Trimming shortened V by 7 bases and J by 2 bases, and 17 bases separated the two germline ends. The CDR3 region is CASILGQTINTGELFF. The CDR3 DNA reads as TGTGCCAGCATCTTGGGGCAGACCATAAACACCGGGGAGCTGTTTTTT.

This chain uses TRBV29-1 with TRBJ2-7; a weak D match, TRBD2 (5 bases). The CDR3 runs 11 residues. The V end lost 6 bases, the J end lost 5 bases, and 11 bases lay between the germline ends. CDR1 and CDR2 from the germline V gene are SQVTM and ANQGSEA. CDR3 nucleotides: TGCAGCGTCGGACTTAGGGACGAGCAGTACTTC. Translating it yields CSVGLRDEQYF.

This chain joins TRBV6-1 and TRBJ1-4; D is unresolved. V shed 7 bases and J shed 7 bases, with 13 bases lying between them. Germline V gene data show CDR1 as MNHNS and CDR2 as SASEGT. The CDR3 is 13 amino acids. CDR3 protein: CASNEGGSEKLFF. The CDR3 DNA reads as TGTGCCAGCAACGAGGGTGGGAGTGAAAAACTGTTTTTT.

CDR3 in DNA: TGTGCCAGCAGTTATGGGCTAGCGAGCACAGATACGCAGTATTTT. Its protein is CASSYGLASTDTQYF. V and J are TRBV6-6 and TRBJ2-3; perhaps TRBD2 as D (6 bases). Germline V lookup: CDR1 MNHNY, CDR2 SVGAGI (reference sequence). Deletions cut 3 bases from V and 0 bases from J, with 10 bases between. The CDR3 has 15 amino acids.

The chain employs TRBV6-5 and TRBJ2-7; tentative D call: TRBD1 (5 bases). The V gene's germline CDR1 is MNHEY and CDR2 SVGAGI. Trimming cost V 2 bases and J 1 base, with 12 bases left between them. The CDR3 covers 15 residues. DNA for the CDR3: TGTGCCAGCAGTTACAGCCAGGGTATTTCCTACGAGCAGTACTTC. Residues: CASSYSQGISYEQYF.

The J gene is TRBJ1-3, the V gene TRBV5-4; D possibly corresponds to TRBD1 (6 bases). The germline V gene encodes CDR1 SGHNT and CDR2 YYREEE (reference sequence). This CDR3 contains 14 residues. Trimming cost V 0 bases and J 8 bases, with 12 bases left between them. The CDR3 nucleotides are TGTGCCAGCAGCTTGGACAGGGTATGGGACACCATATATTTT. It translates to CASSLDRVWDTIYF.

The V call is TRBV18, the J call TRBJ1-1; possibly TRBD1 for D (5 bases). Germline V gene lookup returns CDR1 KGHSH and CDR2 LQKENI. The CDR3 covers 14 residues. Deletions cut 4 bases from V and 4 bases from J, with 13 bases between. DNA for the CDR3: TGTGCCAGCTCACTGGGGGGGGTTCGCACTGAAGCTTTCTTT. It encodes CASSLGGVRTEAFF.